Sequencing of this TCR beta chain was carried out in a study of blood T cell repertoires in COVID-19. For the study at large: Acute and convalescent COVID-19 specimens originated in the United States, Italy and Spain. Sources were T cells, B-cell-depleted T cells, or PBMCs; the material itself was cDNA or gDNA.

Original processing notes: Estimated nucleated cell counts came from reference gene primer amplification. TCRdb keeps only in-frame clones here, not all; method: immunoSEQ multiplex PCR. V and J calls plus clone size are reproduced from that table; the DNA served to infer D and trimming. The table lists tens of thousands of clones, approximately 89% of them singletons. The germline V gene encodes CDR1 SQVTM and CDR2 ANQGSEA. Trimming removed 4 bases from V and 11 bases from J; junction bases left unmatched: 11. This CDR3 is built from 14 residues. This TCR was sampled from a man aged 70-80 years with active or convalescent COVID-19. Sequencing was performed on peripheral blood. The rearrangement uses TRBV29-1 and TRBJ1-1, with 12 bases aligning to TRBD1. The CDR3 here is CSVAGTGGAGRAFF. In DNA, the CDR3 is TGCAGCGTTGCCGGGACAGGGGGCGCGGGACGCGCTTTCTTT.